This TCR beta chain was captured by sequencing in a study of blood T cell repertoires in COVID-19. Repertoires were generated with immunoSEQ multiplex PCR, while TCRdb's copy carries only in-frame clones and drops some. The table records roughly 100,000 clones, roughly 87% of them present only once. CDR1 and CDR2 from the germline V gene are SGHTA and FQGNSA. This CDR3 is 15 amino acids long. J gave up 7 bases and V 6 bases, and 15 bases lay outside the gene matches. The TCR sequence derives from a human donor in a cohort sampled during active COVID-19. The genes are TRBV7-2 and TRBJ2-7, with TRBD2 identical over 7 bases. The sample consisted of peripheral blood. As DNA, the CDR3 is TGTGCCAGCAGAGAATGGGGCGGGAGAGTAAGTGAGCAGTACTTC. This translates into CASREWGGRVSEQYF.